This T cell receptor beta chain comes out of a study of blood T cell repertoires in COVID-19. Study information: Acute-phase and convalescent COVID-19 samples originated in the United States, Italy and Spain.

Sequencing was performed with immunoSEQ multiplex PCR; in TCRdb, only in-frame clones are kept and a portion is missing. The sample consists of about 280,000 clones, approximately 85% of them appearing once. This CDR3 contains 16 residues. With 2 bases removed from V and 0 bases from J, the gap between germline ends came to 11 bases. CDR1 is ENHRY, CDR2 SYGVKD, per germline. Material: peripheral blood. J is TRBJ1-5 and V is TRBV10-3; D unresolved. This clonotype was sampled from a man younger than 30 with active or convalescent COVID-19. The CDR3 DNA reads as TGTGCCATCAGTGAGCGGTTCGGGGTTAGCAATCAGCCCCAGCATTTT. This encodes CAISERFGVSNQPQHF.